This T cell receptor beta chain was recovered during a study of blood T cell repertoires in COVID-19. About the study: In each case, the material was cDNA or gDNA derived from T cells, B-cell-depleted T cells, or PBMCs.

This clone was seen only once. This table comes from immunoSEQ multiplex PCR, and its TCRdb copy is limited to in-frame clones, with some not included. The table has about 370,000 clones, roughly 90% seen once. The CDR3 is 14 residues long. The V gene lost 2 bases and the J gene lost 8 bases, with 13 bases spanning the gap. CDR1 and CDR2 (germline): LGHNA, YSLEER. The sequencing input was peripheral blood. The TCR comes from a woman aged 25 to 39 with COVID-19, enrolled during active disease. V is TRBV4-3 and J is TRBJ2-1, with D unresolved. In DNA form, the CDR3 reads TGCGCCAGCAGCCAAAGCCCATATGTGGATGAGCAGTTCTTC. Its protein product is CASSQSPYVDEQFF.